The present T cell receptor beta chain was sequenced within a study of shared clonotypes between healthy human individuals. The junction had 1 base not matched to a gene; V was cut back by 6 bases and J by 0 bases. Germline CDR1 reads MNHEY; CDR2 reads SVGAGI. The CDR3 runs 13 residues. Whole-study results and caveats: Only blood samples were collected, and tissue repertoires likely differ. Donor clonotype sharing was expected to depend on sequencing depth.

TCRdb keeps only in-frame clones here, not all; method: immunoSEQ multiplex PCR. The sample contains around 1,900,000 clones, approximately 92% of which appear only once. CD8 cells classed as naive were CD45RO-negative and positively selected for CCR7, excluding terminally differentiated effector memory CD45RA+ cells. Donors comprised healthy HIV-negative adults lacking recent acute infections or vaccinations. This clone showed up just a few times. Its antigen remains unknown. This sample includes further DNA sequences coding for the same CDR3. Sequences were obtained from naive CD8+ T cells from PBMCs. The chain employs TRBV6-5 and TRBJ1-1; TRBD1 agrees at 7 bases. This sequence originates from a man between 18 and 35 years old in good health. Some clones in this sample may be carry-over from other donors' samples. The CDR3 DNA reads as TGTGCCAGCAGACAGGGGTTGAACACTGAAGCTTTCTTT. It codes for CASRQGLNTEAFF.